The 3 T cell receptor beta chains presented below share a single source sample, sequenced in a study of cytomegalovirus exposure and HLA in healthy donors. The PCR used 60 Vbeta and 13 Jbeta primers. Repertoires were generated with immunoSEQ multiplex PCR, while TCRdb's copy carries only in-frame clones and drops some. Of 200,000 to 250,000 clones in the sample, 78% were seen once. Sequenced input: PBMCs. Receptors were obtained from a male donor in good health and CMV-seronegative.

The V gene is TRBV7-6, the J gene TRBJ1-5, with TRBD1 matching 10 bases. The V and J ends lost 6 bases and 7 bases, in that order; junction bases with no gene match: 6. The CDR3 spans 14 residues. The germline CDR1 and CDR2 sequences are SGHVS and FNYEAQ. The CDR3 here is CASSDPGQGQPQHF. CDR3 nucleotides: TGTGCCAGCAGTGATCCGGGACAGGGGCAGCCCCAGCATTTT.

This clone was seen a few times. The chain links TRBV5-6 to TRBJ1-2; 8 nucleotides line up with TRBD1. Germline CDR1 and CDR2: SGHDT and YYEEEE. V lost 4 bases and J lost 3; bases outside the gene matches: 2. The CDR3 spans 13 residues. The CDR3 DNA reads TGTGCCAGCAGCCCGGGACAGGACTATGGCTACACCTTC. It specifies CASSPGQDYGYTF.

This clone was seen a few times. The V gene is TRBV11-2, the J gene TRBJ1-1; possibly TRBD1 for D (6 bases). Trimming took 1 base from V and 1 from J, leaving 10 bases between them. Germline CDR1 is SGHAT and CDR2 is FQNNGV. The CDR3 loop spans 15 amino acids. The CDR3: CASSLVPGENTEAFF. The CDR3 DNA reads TGTGCCAGCAGCTTAGTCCCAGGGGAGAACACTGAAGCTTTCTTT.